This TCR beta chain was sequenced during a study of identical twins' blood T cells. Likely shared infections and vaccines: all three twin pairs were reared together. This clonotype was counted many times. The antigen remains undetermined. Study-wide points: Each donor's most abundant TCRbeta clonotypes shared more CDR3 sequences with her twin than unrelated donors. Even for out-of-frame TCRbeta, twins reportedly shared V gene usage much more than unrelated donors.

Deletions cut 4 bases from V and 0 bases from J, with 4 bases between. CDR1 is SGHTA and CDR2 is FQGNSA in the germline V gene. The CDR3 is 13 residues long. From the 5' RACE reads, TCRdb called clonotypes with MiXCR, one entry per CDR3 protein. Here the sample spans 300,000 to 400,000 distinct CDR3 sequences, about 28% being singletons. The sequence was obtained from a woman between 18 and 55 years old in good health. The specimen sequenced was PBMCs. The chain recombines TRBV7-2 with TRBJ1-3; no reliable D call. The DNA for the CDR3 is TGTGCCAGCAGCTCCAGCTCTGGAAACACCATATATTTT. The encoded protein is CASSSSSGNTIYF. The full variable domain, in which reference TRBV7-2 and TRBJ1-3 provide the parts outside the CDR3, is GAGVSQSPSNKVTEKGKDVELRCDPISGHTALYWYRQSLGQGLEFLIYFQGNSAPDKSGLPSDRFSAERTGGSVSTLTIQRTQQEDSAVYLCASSSSSGNTIYFGEGSWLTVV.